Below are 5 T cell receptor beta chains sequenced from a single sample in a study of shared clonotypes between healthy human individuals. The assay was immunoSEQ multiplex PCR, and TCRdb's table has in-frame clones only and misses some. The sample consists of over 2 million clones, 85% to 95% of them appearing once. Sequencing used naive CD4+ T cells from PBMCs. Stated subset: CD45RA+ positively selected. The receptors were gathered from a man younger than 30 in good health. Some clones in this sample may be carry-over from other donors' samples.

On this clone: This same CDR3 is encoded by further DNA sequences in the sample. The chain uses TRBV18 and TRBJ2-3; D ambiguous. CDR3 length: 13 amino acids. Germline-derived CDR1 and CDR2 are KGHSH and LQKENI. With 6 bases removed from V and 0 bases from J, the gap between germline ends came to 7 bases. CDR3 sequence: CASSAPSTDTQYF. CDR3 nucleotide sequence: TGTGCCAGCTCCGCCCCTAGCACAGATACGCAGTATTTT. Drawing the rest from reference TRBV18 and TRBJ2-3, the complete variable domain is NAGVMQNPRHLVRRRGQEARLRCSPMKGHSHVYWYRQLPEEGLKFMVYLQKENIIDESGMPKERFSAEFPKEGPSILRIQQVVRGDSAAYFCASSAPSTDTQYFGPGTRLTVL.

This clone was recorded once. V is TRBV13 and J is TRBJ2-3; 8 bases align to TRBD2. From germline, CDR1 is PRHDT and CDR2 FYEKMQ (reference sequence). The CDR3 consists of 18 residues. V trimming: 4 bases; J trimming: 1 base; junction bases outside the gene matches: 13. The CDR3 DNA reads as TGTGCCAGCAGCTCCCTCACACTAGCGGAAGGGCGCACAGATACGCAGTATTTT. It codes for CASSSLTLAEGRTDTQYF.

The J gene is TRBJ2-7, the V gene TRBV5-5; no clear D gene. In germline, CDR1 is SGHKS, CDR2 YYEKEE (reference sequence). This CDR3 region has 14 residues. V gave up 5 bases and J gave up 2 bases, with 14 bases separating them. Here the CDR3 DNA reads TGTGCCAGCAGTAGGGAAACCTTTACCTACGAGCAGTACTTC. It yields the protein CASSRETFTYEQYF. Full variable domain (missing parts from reference TRBV5-5 and TRBJ2-7): DAGVTQSPTHLIKTRGQQVTLRCSPISGHKSVSWYQQVLGQGPQFIFQYYEKEERGRGNFPDRFSARQFPNYSSELNVNALLLGDSALYLCASSRETFTYEQYFGPGTRLTVT.

The chain recombines TRBV28 with TRBJ2-1, with 8 bases identical to TRBD2. V was pared by 3 bases and J by 6 bases, with 4 bases of the junction left unmatched. Germline CDR1 is MDHEN and CDR2 is SYDVKM. This CDR3 contains 14 residues. The DNA of the CDR3 is TGTGCCAGCAGTTTGCCGGGGGGGCTCAATGAGCAGTTCTTC. Translated: CASSLPGGLNEQFF. Supplemented by reference TRBV28 and TRBJ2-1, the full variable domain reads DVKVTQSSRYLVKRTGEKVFLECVQDMDHENMFWYRQDPGLGLRLIYFSYDVKMKEKGDIPEGYSVSREKKERFSLILESASTNQTSMYLCASSLPGGLNEQFFGPGTRLTVL.

This clone was seen more than once but under ten times. CDR3 in DNA: TGTGCCAGCAGCTTAGGTGGGACTAGCGTCAGGGAAACCCAGTACTTC. Translation: CASSLGGTSVRETQYF. V gene TRBV13 combines with J gene TRBJ2-5, with 10 bases matching TRBD2. Germline-derived CDR1 and CDR2 are PRHDT and FYEKMQ (reference sequence). J gave up 8 bases and V 0 bases, and 9 bases lay outside the gene matches. The CDR3 totals 16 residues.